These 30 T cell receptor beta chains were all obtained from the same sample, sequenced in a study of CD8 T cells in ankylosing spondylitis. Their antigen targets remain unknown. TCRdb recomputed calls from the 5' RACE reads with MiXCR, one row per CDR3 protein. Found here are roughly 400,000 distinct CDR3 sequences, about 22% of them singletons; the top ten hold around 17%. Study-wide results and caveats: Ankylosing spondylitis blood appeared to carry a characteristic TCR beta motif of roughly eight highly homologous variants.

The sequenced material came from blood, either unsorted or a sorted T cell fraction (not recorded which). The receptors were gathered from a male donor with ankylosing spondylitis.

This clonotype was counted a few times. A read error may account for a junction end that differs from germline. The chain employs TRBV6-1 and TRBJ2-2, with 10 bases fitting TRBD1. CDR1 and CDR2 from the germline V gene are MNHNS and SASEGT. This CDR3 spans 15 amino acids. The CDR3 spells CASSRQGANAGELFF. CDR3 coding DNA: TGTGCCAGCAGTAGACAGGGGGCGAACGCCGGGGAGCTGTTTTTT.

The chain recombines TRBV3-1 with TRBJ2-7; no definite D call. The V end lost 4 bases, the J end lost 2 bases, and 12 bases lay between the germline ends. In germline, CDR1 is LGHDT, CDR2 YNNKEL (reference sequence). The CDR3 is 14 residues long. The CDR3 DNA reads TGTGCCAGCAGCCGCTACACTCAAACCTACGAGCAGTACTTC. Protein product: CASSRYTQTYEQYF.

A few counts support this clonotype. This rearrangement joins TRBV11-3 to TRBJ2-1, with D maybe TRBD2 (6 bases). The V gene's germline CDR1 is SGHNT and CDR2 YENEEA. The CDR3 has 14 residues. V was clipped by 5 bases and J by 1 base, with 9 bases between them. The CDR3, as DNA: TGTGCCAGCAGCAGGCGGGGTTCCTACAATGAGCAGTTCTTC. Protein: CASSRRGSYNEQFF.

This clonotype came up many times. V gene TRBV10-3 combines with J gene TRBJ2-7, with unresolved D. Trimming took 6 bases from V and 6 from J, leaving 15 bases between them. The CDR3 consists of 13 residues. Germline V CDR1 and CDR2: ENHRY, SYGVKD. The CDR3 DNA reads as TGTGCCATCAGCCCTGGCAGCAGCTTCGAGCAGTACTTC. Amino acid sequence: CAISPGSSFEQYF.

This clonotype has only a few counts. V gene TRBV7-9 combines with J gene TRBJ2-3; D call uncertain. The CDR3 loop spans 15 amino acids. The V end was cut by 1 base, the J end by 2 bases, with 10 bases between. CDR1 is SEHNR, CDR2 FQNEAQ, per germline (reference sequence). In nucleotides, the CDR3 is TGTGCCAGCAGCTTAGGCCGACCAGCCACAGATACGCAGTATTTT. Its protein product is CASSLGRPATDTQYF.

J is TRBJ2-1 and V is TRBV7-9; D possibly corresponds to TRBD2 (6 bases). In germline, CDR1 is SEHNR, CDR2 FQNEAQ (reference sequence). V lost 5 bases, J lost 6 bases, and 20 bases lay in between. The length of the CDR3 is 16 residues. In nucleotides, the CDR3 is TGTGCCAGCAGCCCGAGGGACTCGACTTCGGGCAATGAGCAGTTCTTC. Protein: CASSPRDSTSGNEQFF.

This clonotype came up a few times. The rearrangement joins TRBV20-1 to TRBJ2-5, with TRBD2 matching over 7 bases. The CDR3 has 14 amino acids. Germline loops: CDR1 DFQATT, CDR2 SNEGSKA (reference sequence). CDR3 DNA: TGCAGCGCCTCTAGCGGAAGGTACCAAGAGACCCAGTACTTC. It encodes CSASSGRYQETQYF.

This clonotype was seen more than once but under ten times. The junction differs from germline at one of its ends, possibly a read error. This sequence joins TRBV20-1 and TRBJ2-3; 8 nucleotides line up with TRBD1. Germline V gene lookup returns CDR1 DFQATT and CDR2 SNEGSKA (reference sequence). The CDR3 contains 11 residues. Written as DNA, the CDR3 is TGCAGTGCTAGGGGTCAGGGGGCTTGGAATTTT. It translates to CSARGQGAWNF.

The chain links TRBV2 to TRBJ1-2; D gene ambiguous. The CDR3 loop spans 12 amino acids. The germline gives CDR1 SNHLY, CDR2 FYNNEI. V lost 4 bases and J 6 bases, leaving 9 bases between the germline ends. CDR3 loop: CASSVDRHGYTF. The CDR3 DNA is TGTGCCAGCAGTGTTGATCGACATGGCTACACCTTC.

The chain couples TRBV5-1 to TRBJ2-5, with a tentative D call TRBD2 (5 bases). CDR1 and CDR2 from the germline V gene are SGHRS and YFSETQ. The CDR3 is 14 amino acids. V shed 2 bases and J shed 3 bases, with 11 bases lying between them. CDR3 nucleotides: TGCGCCAGCAGCTTCGAACTAGGAAAAGAGACCCAGTACTTC. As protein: CASSFELGKETQYF.

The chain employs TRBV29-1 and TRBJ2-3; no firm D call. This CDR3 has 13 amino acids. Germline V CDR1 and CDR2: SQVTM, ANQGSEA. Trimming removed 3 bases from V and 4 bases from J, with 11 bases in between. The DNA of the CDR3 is TGCAGCGTTGAGCCACCACCCTCAGATACGCAGTATTTT. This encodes CSVEPPPSDTQYF.

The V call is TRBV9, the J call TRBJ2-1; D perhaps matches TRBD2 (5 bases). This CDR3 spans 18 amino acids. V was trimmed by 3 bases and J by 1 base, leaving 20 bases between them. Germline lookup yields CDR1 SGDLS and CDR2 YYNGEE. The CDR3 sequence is CASSGGRRTVNSYNEQFF. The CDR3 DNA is TGTGCCAGCAGCGGAGGGAGAAGGACGGTTAATTCCTACAATGAGCAGTTCTTC.

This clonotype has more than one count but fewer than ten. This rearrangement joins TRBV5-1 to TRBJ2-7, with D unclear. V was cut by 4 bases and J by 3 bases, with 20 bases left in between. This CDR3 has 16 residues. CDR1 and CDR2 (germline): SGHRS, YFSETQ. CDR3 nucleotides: TGCGCCAGCAGCCCCCGGGCTACCGAAGGTCGCTACGAGCAGTACTTC. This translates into CASSPRATEGRYEQYF.

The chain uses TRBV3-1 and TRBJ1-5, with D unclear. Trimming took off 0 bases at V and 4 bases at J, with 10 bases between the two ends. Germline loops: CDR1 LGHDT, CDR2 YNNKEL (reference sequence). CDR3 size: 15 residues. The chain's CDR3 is CASSQDRGPNQPQHF. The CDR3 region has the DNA TGTGCCAGCAGCCAAGATCGTGGACCAAATCAGCCCCAGCATTTT.

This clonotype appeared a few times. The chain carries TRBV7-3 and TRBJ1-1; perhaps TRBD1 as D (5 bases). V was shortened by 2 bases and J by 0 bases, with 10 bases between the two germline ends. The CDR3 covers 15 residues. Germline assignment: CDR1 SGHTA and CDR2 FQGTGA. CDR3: CASSLLVGVNTEAFF. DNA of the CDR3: TGTGCCAGCAGCTTATTAGTGGGGGTGAACACTGAAGCTTTCTTT.

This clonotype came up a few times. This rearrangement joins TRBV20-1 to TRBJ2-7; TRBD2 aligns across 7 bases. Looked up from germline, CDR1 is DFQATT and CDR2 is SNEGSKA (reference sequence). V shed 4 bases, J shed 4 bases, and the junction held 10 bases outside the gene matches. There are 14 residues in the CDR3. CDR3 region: CSATGPLAPYEQYF. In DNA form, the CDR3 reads TGCAGTGCTACCGGCCCACTAGCGCCGTACGAGCAGTACTTC.

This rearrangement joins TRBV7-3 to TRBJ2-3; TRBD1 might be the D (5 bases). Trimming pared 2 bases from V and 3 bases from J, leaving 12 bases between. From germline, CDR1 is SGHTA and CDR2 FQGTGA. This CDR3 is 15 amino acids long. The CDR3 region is CASSLLGHQTDTQYF. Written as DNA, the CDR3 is TGTGCCAGCAGCTTACTTGGACATCAAACAGATACGCAGTATTTT.

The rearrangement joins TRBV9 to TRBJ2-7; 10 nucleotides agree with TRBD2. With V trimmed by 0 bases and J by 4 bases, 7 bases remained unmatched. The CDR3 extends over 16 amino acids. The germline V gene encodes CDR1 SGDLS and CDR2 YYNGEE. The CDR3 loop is CASSVASSGSTYEQYF. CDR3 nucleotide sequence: TGTGCCAGCAGCGTAGCGTCTAGCGGGAGTACGTACGAGCAGTACTTC.

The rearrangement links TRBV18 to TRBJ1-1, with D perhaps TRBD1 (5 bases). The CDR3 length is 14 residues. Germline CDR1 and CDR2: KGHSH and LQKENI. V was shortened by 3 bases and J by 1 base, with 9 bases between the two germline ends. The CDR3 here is CASSPDQGNTEAFF. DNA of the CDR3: TGTGCCAGCTCACCGGATCAGGGGAACACTGAAGCTTTCTTT.

CDR3: CSARGGLSSGFSYNEQFF. DNA for the CDR3: TGCAGTGCTAGAGGTGGACTATCTAGCGGGTTTTCCTACAATGAGCAGTTCTTC. The V and J genes are TRBV20-1 and TRBJ2-1; 8 bases agree with TRBD2. This CDR3 spans 18 amino acids. Germline assignment: CDR1 DFQATT and CDR2 SNEGSKA (reference sequence). V lost 1 base and J lost 1; bases outside the gene matches: 12.

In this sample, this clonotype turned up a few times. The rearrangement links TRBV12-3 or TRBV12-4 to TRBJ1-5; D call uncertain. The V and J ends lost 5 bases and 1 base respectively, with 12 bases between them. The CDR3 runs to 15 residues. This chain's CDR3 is CASSPLGSSNQPQHF. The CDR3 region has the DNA TGTGCCAGCAGTCCGTTGGGGTCGAGCAATCAGCCCCAGCATTTT.

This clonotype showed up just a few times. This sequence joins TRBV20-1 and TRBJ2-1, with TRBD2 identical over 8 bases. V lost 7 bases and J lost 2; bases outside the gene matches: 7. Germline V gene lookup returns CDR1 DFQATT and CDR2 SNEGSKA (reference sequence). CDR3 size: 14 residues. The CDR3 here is CSGVLAGPYNEQFF. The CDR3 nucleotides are TGCAGTGGGGTCTTAGCGGGACCCTACAATGAGCAGTTCTTC.

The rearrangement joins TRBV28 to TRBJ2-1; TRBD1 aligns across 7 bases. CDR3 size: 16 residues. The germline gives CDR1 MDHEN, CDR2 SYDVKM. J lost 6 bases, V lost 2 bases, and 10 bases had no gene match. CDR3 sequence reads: CASSLHPRGQVNEQFF. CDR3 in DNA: TGTGCCAGCAGTTTACACCCGCGAGGACAGGTCAATGAGCAGTTCTTC.

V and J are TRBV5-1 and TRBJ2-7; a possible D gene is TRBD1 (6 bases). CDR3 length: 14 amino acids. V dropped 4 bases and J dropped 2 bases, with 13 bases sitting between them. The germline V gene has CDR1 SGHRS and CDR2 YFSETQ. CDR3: CASSELQGPYEQYF. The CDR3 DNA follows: TGCGCCAGCAGCGAACTACAGGGTCCCTACGAGCAGTACTTC.

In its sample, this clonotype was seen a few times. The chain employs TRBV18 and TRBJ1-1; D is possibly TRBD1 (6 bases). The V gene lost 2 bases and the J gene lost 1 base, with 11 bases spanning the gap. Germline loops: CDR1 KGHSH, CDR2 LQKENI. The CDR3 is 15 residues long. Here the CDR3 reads CASSPNRAGNTEAFF. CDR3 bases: TGTGCCAGCTCACCAAACAGGGCCGGGAACACTGAAGCTTTCTTT. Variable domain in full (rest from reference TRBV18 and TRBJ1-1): NAGVMQNPRHLVRRRGQEARLRCSPMKGHSHVYWYRQLPEEGLKFMVYLQKENIIDESGMPKERFSAEFPKEGPSILRIQQVVRGDSAAYFCASSPNRAGNTEAFFGQGTRLTVV.

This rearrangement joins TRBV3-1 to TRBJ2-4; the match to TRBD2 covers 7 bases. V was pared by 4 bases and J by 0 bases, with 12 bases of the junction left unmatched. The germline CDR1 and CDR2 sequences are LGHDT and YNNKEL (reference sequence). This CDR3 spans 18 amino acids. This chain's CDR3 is CASSPPARERLAKNIQYF. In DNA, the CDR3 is TGTGCCAGCAGCCCCCCAGCGCGGGAGAGACTAGCCAAAAACATTCAGTACTTC.

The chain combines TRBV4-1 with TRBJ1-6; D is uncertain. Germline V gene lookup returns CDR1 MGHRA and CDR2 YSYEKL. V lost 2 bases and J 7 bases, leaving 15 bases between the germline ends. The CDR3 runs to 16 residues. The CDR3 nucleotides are TGCGCCAGCAGCCAACGTACGGGCCAAGGGAATTCACCCCTCCACTTT. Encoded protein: CASSQRTGQGNSPLHF.

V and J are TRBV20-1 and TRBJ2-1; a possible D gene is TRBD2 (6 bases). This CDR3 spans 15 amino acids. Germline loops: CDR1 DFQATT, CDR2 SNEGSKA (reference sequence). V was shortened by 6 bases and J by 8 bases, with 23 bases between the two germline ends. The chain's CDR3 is CSANRAGPSGDEQFF. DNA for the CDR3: TGCAGTGCGAACAGAGCGGGCCCCTCGGGGGATGAGCAGTTCTTC.

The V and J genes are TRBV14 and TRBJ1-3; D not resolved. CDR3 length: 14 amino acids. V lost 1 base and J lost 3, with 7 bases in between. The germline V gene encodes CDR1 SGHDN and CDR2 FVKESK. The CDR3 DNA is TGTGCCAGCAGCCAAGGGGGAGTTGGAAACACCATATATTTT. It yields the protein CASSQGGVGNTIYF.

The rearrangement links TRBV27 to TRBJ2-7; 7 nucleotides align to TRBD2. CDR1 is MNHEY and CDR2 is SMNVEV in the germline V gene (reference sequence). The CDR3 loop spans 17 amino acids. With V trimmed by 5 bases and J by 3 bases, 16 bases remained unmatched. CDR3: CASSGFPGLNPNYEQYF. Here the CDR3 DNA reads TGTGCCAGCAGTGGATTTCCGGGACTAAACCCCAACTACGAGCAGTACTTC.